The 27 T cell receptor beta chains below were found in one sample sequenced in a study of cytomegalovirus exposure and HLA in healthy donors. The primer mix had 60 Vbeta and 13 Jbeta primers. Assay used: immunoSEQ multiplex PCR; TCRdb lists only in-frame clones, some missing. The sample shows some 140,000 clones, about 76% of them seen only once. Material: PBMCs. The receptors were gathered from a man between 25 and 39 years old in good health and CMV-seropositive.

This chain joins TRBV4-1 and TRBJ2-3; 7 nucleotides agree with TRBD2. Per germline, CDR1 MGHRA and CDR2 YSYEKL. This CDR3 is built from 15 residues. After removal of 1 base from V and 6 bases from J, the junction contained 7 bases not matched to a gene. CDR3 region: CASSQAGGPDDTQYF. In DNA, the CDR3 is TGCGCCAGCAGCCAAGCGGGGGGACCTGATGATACGCAGTATTTT.

The chain recombines TRBV28 with TRBJ2-1, with 8 bases identical to TRBD2. The CDR3 has 15 amino acids. CDR1 and CDR2 (germline): MDHEN, SYDVKM. V gave up 6 bases and J gave up 6 bases; unmatched junction bases: 10. CDR3 sequence (DNA): TGTGCCAGCAGCTCCCCGGGACTAGTGACCAATGAGCAGTTCTTC. This gives the protein CASSSPGLVTNEQFF. The full variable domain, completed using reference TRBV28 and TRBJ2-1, is DVKVTQSSRYLVKRTGEKVFLECVQDMDHENMFWYRQDPGLGLRLIYFSYDVKMKEKGDIPEGYSVSREKKERFSLILESASTNQTSMYLCASSSPGLVTNEQFFGPGTRLTVL.

Concerning this clone itself: Other DNA sequences of this sample code for an identical CDR3. The chain joins TRBV30 to TRBJ1-4; no clear D gene. V was clipped by 0 bases and J by 8 bases, with 19 bases between them. Germline CDR1 GTSNPN, CDR2 SVGIG (reference sequence). This CDR3 spans 16 amino acids. DNA for the CDR3: TGTGCCTGGAGTGTACGTATAACGATGGGGAGCGAAAAACTGTTTTTT. Its protein is CAWSVRITMGSEKLFF.

The gene calls are TRBV7-9 and TRBJ1-2; 8 bases match TRBD1. V trimming: 5 bases; J trimming: 4 bases; junction bases outside the gene matches: 6. Germline assignment: CDR1 SEHNR and CDR2 FQNEAQ (reference sequence). The CDR3 extends over 14 amino acids. This CDR3 is CASSNGQGRYGYTF. The CDR3 DNA sequence: TGTGCCAGCAGCAACGGACAGGGCCGCTATGGCTACACCTTC.

V is TRBV6-1 and J is TRBJ1-1, with D unresolved. The CDR3 has 14 amino acids. Germline V gives CDR1 MNHNS, CDR2 SASEGT. Between the trimmed V and J ends, which lost 7 bases and 7 bases, there was a span of 19 bases. The chain's CDR3 is CASKLSAGSGEAFF. Written as DNA, the CDR3 is TGTGCCAGCAAGCTCAGTGCGGGGTCGGGTGAAGCTTTCTTT.

The chain recombines TRBV7-3 with TRBJ2-1, with TRBD2 as a possible D gene (5 bases). Trimming removed 6 bases from V and 8 bases from J, with 11 bases in between. The CDR3 contains 12 residues. Germline lookup yields CDR1 SGHTA and CDR2 FQGTGA. The CDR3 sequence: CASRGSGYEQFF. Here the CDR3 DNA reads TGTGCCAGCAGAGGAAGCGGATATGAGCAGTTCTTC.

The gene calls are TRBV13 and TRBJ1-4; 9 nucleotides match TRBD1. In germline, CDR1 is PRHDT, CDR2 FYEKMQ (reference sequence). This CDR3 comprises 15 residues. The ends lost 5 bases at V and 6 bases at J; junction bases unmatched: 7. The CDR3 region has the DNA TGTGCCAGCAGCCCGTCCGGGACAGGGTATGAAAAACTGTTTTTT. It encodes CASSPSGTGYEKLFF.

The chain links TRBV27 to TRBJ1-1; TRBD1 aligns across 8 bases. The CDR3 runs 16 residues. The junction had 9 bases not matched to a gene; V was cut back by 5 bases and J by 1 base. Germline lookup yields CDR1 MNHEY and CDR2 SMNVEV (reference sequence). The CDR3 is CASSPGQGGENTEAFF. CDR3 DNA sequence: TGTGCCAGCAGTCCCGGACAGGGAGGGGAGAACACTGAAGCTTTCTTT.

The chain employs TRBV19 and TRBJ2-2; 7 bases line up with TRBD1. CDR3 size: 17 residues. CDR1 and CDR2 (germline): LNHDA, SQIVND (reference sequence). J gave up 2 bases and V 1 base, and 7 bases lay outside the gene matches. For the CDR3, the DNA is TGTGCCAGTAGTATAGTTCGAGGGGGCTCAAACACCGGGGAGCTGTTTTTT. Amino acid sequence: CASSIVRGGSNTGELFF.

The chain joins TRBV2 to TRBJ1-5; weak D call: TRBD1 (6 bases). Trimming left V 6 bases short and J 2 bases short, with 11 bases between. The CDR3 loop spans 14 amino acids. Germline assignment: CDR1 SNHLY and CDR2 FYNNEI. The CDR3 DNA reads as TGTGCCAGCAGGAAGGACAGCCGCAATCAGCCCCAGCATTTT. It yields the protein CASRKDSRNQPQHF. The full variable domain, with the rest looked up from reference TRBV2 and TRBJ1-5, is EPEVTQTPSHQVTQMGQEVILRCVPISNHLYFYWYRQILGQKVEFLVSFYNNEISEKSEIFDDQFSVERPDGSNFTLKIRSTKLEDSAMYFCASRKDSRNQPQHFGDGTRLSIL.

V and J are TRBV5-6 and TRBJ1-2; 7 bases line up with TRBD1. The CDR3 runs to 14 residues. Losses at the gene ends were 4 bases for V and 5 bases for J; bases not matched to a gene: 8. Germline values: CDR1 SGHDT, CDR2 YYEEEE. CDR3 sequence reads: CASSPPPGQYGYTF. The CDR3 DNA follows: TGTGCCAGCAGCCCCCCCCCGGGACAGTATGGCTACACCTTC.

The V and J genes are TRBV25-1 and TRBJ2-4, with D perhaps TRBD1 (5 bases). The CDR3 runs to 13 residues. Trimming removed 5 bases from V and 8 bases from J, with 13 bases in between. Per the germline V gene, CDR1 is MGHDK and CDR2 is SYGVNS. The CDR3 protein is CASSQPGWYIQYF. The CDR3 nucleotides read TGTGCCAGCAGTCAGCCAGGGTGGTACATTCAGTACTTC. The whole variable domain, remainder taken from reference TRBV25-1 and TRBJ2-4, is EADIYQTPRYLVIGTGKKITLECSQTMGHDKMYWYQQDPGMELHLIHYSYGVNSTEKGDLSSESTVSRIRTEHFPLTLESARPSHTSQYLCASSQPGWYIQYFGAGTRLSVL.

CDR3 in amino acids: CASSIRQEATGNTIYF. CDR3 DNA: TGTGCCAGCAGCATACGACAGGAGGCAACTGGAAACACCATATATTTT. The chain carries TRBV4-2 and TRBJ1-3, with D possibly being TRBD1 (6 bases). CDR1 LGHNA and CDR2 YNFKEQ come from the germline V gene. CDR3 length: 16 residues. The germline V and J ends were trimmed by 5 bases and 2 bases, with 16 bases remaining between them.

V gene TRBV7-3 combines with J gene TRBJ2-4; 14 nucleotides match TRBD2. V dropped 4 bases and J dropped 5; count of bases not matched to a gene: 7. CDR1 SGHTA and CDR2 FQGTGA come from the germline V gene. The CDR3 sequence is 17 residues long. In DNA, the CDR3 is TGTGCCAGCAGCTCGGGACTAGCGGGAGAGGGCCAAAACATTCAGTACTTC. Translating gives CASSSGLAGEGQNIQYF.

The chain joins TRBV18 to TRBJ2-5, with a possible D match to TRBD1 (7 bases). Germline V gene sequence: CDR1 KGHSH, CDR2 LQKENI. There are 14 residues in the CDR3. V gave up 6 bases and J gave up 7 bases, with 18 bases separating them. CDR3 sequence (DNA): TGTGCCAGCTCGGAGGGGGCGGCAGTTGGGACCCAGTACTTC. Its protein product is CASSEGAAVGTQYF.

The V gene is TRBV19, the J gene TRBJ2-6, with 8 positions matching TRBD2. After removal of 8 bases from V and 0 bases from J, the junction contained 6 bases not matched to a gene. In germline, CDR1 is LNHDA, CDR2 SQIVND (reference sequence). This CDR3 contains 16 residues. CDR3 DNA: TGTGCCAGTGGGGTAGCGGGGACCTCTGGGGCCAACGTCCTGACTTTC. Translating gives CASGVAGTSGANVLTF.

The rearrangement uses TRBV18 and TRBJ2-7; D not resolved. The V gene's germline CDR1 is KGHSH and CDR2 LQKENI. The CDR3 covers 15 residues. V lost 0 bases and J 3 bases, leaving 12 bases between the germline ends. The CDR3 loop reads CASSPPRVPSYEQYF. DNA for the CDR3: TGTGCCAGCTCACCACCCCGTGTACCTAGCTACGAGCAGTACTTC.

This chain joins TRBV5-6 and TRBJ2-7, with 11 bases aligning to TRBD1. Germline V gene lookup returns CDR1 SGHDT and CDR2 YYEEEE. This CDR3 spans 15 amino acids. V lost 0 bases, J lost 3 bases, and 2 bases stayed unmatched. CDR3 bases: TGTGCCAGCAGCTTGGGGACAGGGGGCCTCTACGAGCAGTACTTC. Protein sequence: CASSLGTGGLYEQYF.

V usage is TRBV7-2 and J usage is TRBJ1-6; 9 bases fit TRBD1. J was trimmed by 0 bases and V by 2 bases; bases with no gene match: 5. Looked up from germline, CDR1 is SGHTA and CDR2 is FQGNSA. The CDR3 totals 18 residues. CDR3 bases: TGTGCCAGCAGCTTATCCGGACAGGGGAGCTCCTATAATTCACCCCTCCACTTT. Amino acid sequence: CASSLSGQGSSYNSPLHF.

The chain joins TRBV5-1 to TRBJ2-7; D not certain. The V gene lost 4 bases and the J gene lost 3 bases, with 8 bases spanning the gap. In germline, CDR1 is SGHRS, CDR2 YFSETQ. This CDR3 spans 12 amino acids. The CDR3: CASSQTYYEQYF. The CDR3 DNA sequence: TGCGCCAGCAGCCAGACTTACTACGAGCAGTACTTC. Based on the CDR3 plus reference TRBV5-1 and TRBJ2-7, the full variable domain is KAGVTQTPRYLIKTRGQQVTLSCSPISGHRSVSWYQQTPGQGLQFLFEYFSETQRNKGNFPGRFSGRQFSNSRSEMNVSTLELGDSALYLCASSQTYYEQYFGPGTRLTVT.

J is TRBJ1-5 and V is TRBV6-1; D may be TRBD1 (6 bases). The V gene lost 7 bases and the J gene lost 2 bases, with 12 bases spanning the gap. The CDR3 contains 14 residues. Germline CDR1 MNHNS, CDR2 SASEGT. The chain's CDR3 is CASTRGARNQPQHF. CDR3 coding DNA: TGTGCCAGCACGCGGGGGGCCCGCAATCAGCCCCAGCATTTT.

The chain uses TRBV5-1 and TRBJ2-7, with 7 bases lining up with TRBD1. The CDR3 has 15 residues. The germline V gene encodes CDR1 SGHRS and CDR2 YFSETQ. V was clipped by 2 bases and J by 2 bases; unmatched bases: 7. CDR3 region: CASSLQGTGPYEQYF. Written as DNA, the CDR3 is TGCGCCAGCAGCTTACAGGGGACCGGCCCCTACGAGCAGTACTTC. The complete variable domain, with remaining parts taken from reference TRBV5-1 and TRBJ2-7, reads KAGVTQTPRYLIKTRGQQVTLSCSPISGHRSVSWYQQTPGQGLQFLFEYFSETQRNKGNFPGRFSGRQFSNSRSEMNVSTLELGDSALYLCASSLQGTGPYEQYFGPGTRLTVT.

As for this clone: The same CDR3 arises from other DNA sequences in this sample as well. V is TRBV11-2 and J is TRBJ1-4, with TRBD1 matching 8 bases. Germline CDR1 and CDR2: SGHAT and FQNNGV. The CDR3 is made up of 15 amino acids. V gave up 4 bases and J gave up 8 bases; unmatched junction bases: 9. The CDR3 here is CASSSDRGRGEKLFF. In DNA, the CDR3 is TGTGCCAGCAGCTCTGACAGGGGTAGGGGCGAAAAACTGTTTTTT.

The chain has TRBV4-2 and TRBJ2-6, with a weak D call TRBD1 (5 bases). The CDR3 has 16 amino acids. Germline CDR1 is LGHNA and CDR2 is YNFKEQ. Trimming stripped 0 bases from V and 2 bases from J, with 8 bases between. The CDR3 here is CASSQEQGAGANVLTF. The CDR3 coding sequence is TGTGCCAGCAGCCAAGAGCAAGGGGCTGGGGCCAACGTCCTGACTTTC.

The rearrangement joins TRBV27 to TRBJ1-1, with D perhaps TRBD1 (5 bases). From germline, CDR1 is MNHEY and CDR2 SMNVEV (reference sequence). This CDR3 region has 15 residues. The V end lost 5 bases, the J end lost 1 base, and 14 bases lay between the germline ends. Here the CDR3 DNA reads TGTGCCAGCAGTCCACAGGTGACGGCGAACACTGAAGCTTTCTTT. Amino acids: CASSPQVTANTEAFF.

The rearrangement joins TRBV29-1 to TRBJ1-2, with TRBD1 matching 7 bases. The CDR3 consists of 13 residues. Trimming removed 1 base from V and 8 bases from J; junction bases left unmatched: 7. Per the germline V gene, CDR1 is SQVTM and CDR2 is ANQGSEA. The CDR3 nucleotides are TGCAGCGTTGAAGGGACAGGTACCTCGGGCTACACCTTC. Its protein product is CSVEGTGTSGYTF.

The V gene is TRBV14, the J gene TRBJ1-1; D unclear. The germline V and J ends were trimmed by 5 bases and 5 bases, with 15 bases remaining between them. The CDR3 is made up of 14 amino acids. Germline V gives CDR1 SGHDN, CDR2 FVKESK. The CDR3 loop is CASSSRPSGTEAFF. The DNA for the CDR3 is TGTGCCAGCAGCTCTCGACCATCCGGGACTGAAGCTTTCTTT.